These T cell receptor beta chains were read from a single sample in a study of T cell responses to AZD1222 COVID-19 vaccine. Produced via immunoSEQ multiplex PCR; TCRdb's table is partial and in-frame only. Of about 120,000 clones detected, 80% to 95% appear once; the ten largest clones hold about 14%. Sample: peripheral blood, taken on day 0 of AZD1222 vaccination. The receptors stem from an adult in good health. Each CDR3 is given with its conserved first and last residue. Each record gives: J gene, CDR3 length, clone size, V gene, D gene, CDR3 protein, CDR3 DNA. A D gene is named only where the DNA matches it firmly. The size field is filled for only some rows; it gives once, few, many or a size class.

>TRBJ2-7|15|-|TRBV19|-
CASSIDGQTGDEQYF
TGTGCCAGTAGTATAGATGGACAGACGGGCGACGAGCAGTACTTC
>TRBJ1-6|14|-|TRBV13|TRBD1
CASSAWDSNSPLHF
TGTGCCAGCAGCGCCTGGGACAGCAATTCACCCCTCCACTTT
>TRBJ2-1|14|-|TRBV7-9|-
CASSLGAGNNEQFF
TGTGCCAGCAGCTTAGGGGCAGGTAACAATGAGCAGTTCTTC
>TRBJ2-3|14|-|TRBV6-5|-
CASSYSPFTDTQYF
TGTGCCAGCAGTTACTCTCCTTTCACCGATACGCAGTATTTT
>TRBJ1-1|15|once|TRBV18|-
CASSPPVPGNTEAFF
TGTGCCAGCTCACCACCGGTCCCGGGGAACACTGAAGCTTTCTTT
>TRBJ1-1|12|once|TRBV19|-
CASSARGTEAFF
TGTGCCAGTAGTGCCAGGGGCACTGAAGCTTTCTTT
>TRBJ1-6|17|-|TRBV5-1|-
CASSPLGGDAGNSPLHF
TGCGCCAGCAGCCCCCTAGGTGGGGACGCGGGGAATTCACCCCTCCACTTT
>TRBJ1-2|17|-|TRBV7-6|TRBD1
CASSPYGSGTGGHGYTF
TGTGCCAGCAGCCCCTACGGATCCGGGACAGGGGGCCATGGCTACACCTTC
>TRBJ1-6|16|-|TRBV6-1|-
CASSEYSGQGNSPLHF
TGTGCCAGCAGTGAATACTCGGGTCAGGGAAATTCACCCCTCCACTTT
>TRBJ2-5|11|-|TRBV12-3/TRBV12-4|-
CASSFKETQYF
TGTGCCAGCAGTTTCAAAGAGACCCAGTACTTC
>TRBJ1-1|14|-|TRBV25-1|-
CASSDPTGDTEAFF
TGTGCCAGCAGTGACCCAACGGGGGACACTGAAGCTTTCTTT
>TRBJ2-1|14|-|TRBV6-6|-
CASSYTDRQNEQFF
TGTGCCAGCAGTTACACCGACAGGCAGAATGAGCAGTTCTTC
>TRBJ1-5|16|-|TRBV5-1|-
CASSLGTGSYNQPQHF
TGCGCCAGCAGCTTGGGTACAGGGAGCTACAATCAGCCCCAGCATTTT
>TRBJ2-7|14|-|TRBV19|-
CASSIKGLSYEQYF
TGTGCCAGTAGTATTAAGGGACTCTCCTACGAGCAGTACTTC
>TRBJ2-1|13|-|TRBV24-1|-
CATAPRGDNEQFF
TGTGCCACCGCGCCCAGGGGGGACAATGAGCAGTTCTTC
>TRBJ1-4|16|-|TRBV6-2/TRBV6-3|-
CASSGHSFRTNEKLFF
TGTGCCAGCAGCGGTCATTCCTTCAGAACTAATGAAAAACTGTTTTTT
>TRBJ2-3|13|-|TRBV27|TRBD2
CASTSGGTDTQYF
TGTGCCAGCACTAGCGGGGGCACAGATACGCAGTATTTT
>TRBJ1-1|13|-|TRBV5-1|-
CASSLAGNTEAFF
TGCGCCAGCAGCTTGGCGGGAAACACTGAAGCTTTCTTT
>TRBJ1-1|16|-|TRBV7-9|TRBD1
CASSLRDSQLNTEAFF
TGTGCCAGCAGCCTCCGGGACAGCCAGCTTAACACTGAAGCTTTCTTT
>TRBJ2-7|15|-|TRBV3-1/TRBV3-2|TRBD1
CASSQGGQGAREQYF
TGTGCCAGCAGCCAAGGGGGACAGGGGGCAAGGGAGCAGTACTTC
>TRBJ1-4|15|-|TRBV5-6|-
CASSFVGLDGEKLFF
TGTGCCAGCAGCTTTGTCGGGCTGGACGGCGAAAAACTGTTTTTT
>TRBJ2-7|13|-|TRBV6-6|-
CASSYEDIYEQYF
TGTGCCAGCAGTTACGAAGACATCTACGAGCAGTACTTC
>TRBJ2-2|13|-|TRBV27|-
CASSFWGFGELFF
TGTGCCAGCAGTTTTTGGGGGTTCGGGGAGCTGTTTTTT
>TRBJ2-7|14|-|TRBV7-9|-
CASSLGGADYEQYF
TGTGCCAGCAGCTTAGGAGGGGCGGACTACGAGCAGTACTTC
>TRBJ2-7|15|-|TRBV5-1|-
CASTTGWEHPYEQYF
TGCGCCAGCACCACCGGGTGGGAGCACCCCTACGAGCAGTACTTC
>TRBJ2-7|14|-|TRBV7-2|-
CASSLSWISYEQYF
TGTGCCAGCAGCTTAAGTTGGATATCCTACGAGCAGTACTTC
>TRBJ1-2|11|-|TRBV20-1|-
CSASLGHGYTF
TGCAGTGCTAGCTTAGGGCATGGCTACACCTTC
>TRBJ1-6|18|-|TRBV21-1|-
CASTPGQGASSYNSPLHF
TGTGCCAGCACCCCGGGACAGGGGGCGAGCTCCTATAATTCACCCCTCCACTTT
>TRBJ1-6|15|-|TRBV27|-
CASSRDRLRNSPLHF
TGTGCCAGCAGTCGGGACCGTCTGAGGAATTCACCCCTCCACTTT
>TRBJ2-5|14|-|TRBV7-9|TRBD2
CASSLLAGGETQYF
TGTGCCAGCAGCTTATTAGCGGGAGGAGAGACCCAGTACTTC
>TRBJ1-1|14|-|TRBV19|-
CASSMGPANTEAFF
TGTGCCAGTAGTATGGGGCCAGCTAACACTGAAGCTTTCTTT
>TRBJ1-5|15|-|TRBV19|TRBD1
CASSIGGQGIKPQHF
TGTGCCAGTAGTATTGGGGGACAGGGAATCAAACCCCAGCATTTT
>TRBJ1-3|15|-|TRBV2|-
CASSARRFSGNTIYF
TGTGCCAGCAGTGCCCGGCGATTCTCTGGAAACACCATATATTTT
>TRBJ2-7|15|-|TRBV11-2|TRBD1
CASSLDQGTGYEQYF
TGTGCCAGCAGCTTAGATCAAGGGACAGGGTACGAGCAGTACTTC
>TRBJ1-1|15|-|TRBV7-8|-
CASSLKRTANTEAFF
TGTGCCAGCAGCTTAAAGAGGACAGCGAACACTGAAGCTTTCTTT
>TRBJ1-1|13|-|TRBV12-3/TRBV12-4|-
CASSLASGTEAFF
TGTGCCAGCAGTTTGGCATCAGGGACTGAAGCTTTCTTT
>TRBJ1-1|16|-|TRBV18|-
CASSPGWVVRLTEAFF
TGTGCCAGCTCACCTGGGTGGGTAGTACGGCTCACTGAAGCTTTCTTT
>TRBJ2-2|14|few|TRBV5-6|-
CASSITRNTGELFF
TGTGCCAGCAGCATTACACGGAACACCGGGGAGCTGTTTTTT
>TRBJ2-7|14|-|TRBV11-2|-
CASRQRSLAYEQYF
TGTGCCAGCAGACAACGATCCCTCGCGTACGAGCAGTACTTC
>TRBJ1-3|15|once|TRBV5-1|-
CASSPSGLTGNTIYF
TGCGCCAGCAGCCCCTCTGGGTTGACTGGAAACACCATATATTTT
>TRBJ1-5|13|-|TRBV30|-
CAWSVGSKQPQHF
TGTGCCTGGAGTGTCGGGAGTAAACAGCCCCAGCATTTT
>TRBJ2-3|15|-|TRBV6-1|-
CASSEGTGPTDTQYF
TGTGCCAGCAGTGAAGGCACAGGACCCACAGATACGCAGTATTTT
>TRBJ1-1|13|-|TRBV29-1|TRBD1
CSARTGWNTEAFF
TGCAGCGCCCGGACAGGGTGGAACACTGAAGCTTTCTTT
>TRBJ2-7|15|-|TRBV28|TRBD2
CASSYSGSASYEQYF
TGTGCCAGCAGTTATAGCGGGAGTGCGTCCTACGAGCAGTACTTC
>TRBJ1-5|16|-|TRBV3-1/TRBV3-2|-
CASSPGTWTGNQPQHF
TGTGCCAGCAGCCCGGGGACATGGACTGGCAATCAGCCCCAGCATTTT
>TRBJ1-3|16|-|TRBV19|-
CASTLAPNQAGNTIYF
TGTGCCAGTACCCTAGCCCCTAACCAGGCTGGAAACACCATATATTTT
>TRBJ1-6|18|-|TRBV18|-
CASSPPGMVGSYNSPLHF
TGTGCCAGCTCACCACCTGGGATGGTGGGCTCCTATAATTCACCCCTCCACTTT
>TRBJ1-6|16|-|TRBV27|TRBD1
CASSQTDRGSSSPLHF
TGTGCCAGCAGTCAAACGGACAGGGGAAGTTCGTCACCCCTCCACTTT
>TRBJ2-3|14|once|TRBV3-1/TRBV3-2|-
CASSQVVTTGTQYF
TGTGCCAGCAGCCAAGTCGTGACTACTGGTACGCAGTATTTT
>TRBJ1-4|16|-|TRBV7-2|TRBD1
CASSRTGVGANEKLFF
TGTGCCAGCAGCCGGACAGGGGTTGGGGCTAATGAAAAACTGTTTTTT
>TRBJ2-7|16|-|TRBV5-1|TRBD1
CASSHGGQVSSYEQYF
TGCGCCAGCAGCCATGGAGGACAGGTCAGCTCCTACGAGCAGTACTTC
>TRBJ2-3|14|-|TRBV5-6|-
CASSPGPGTDTQYF
TGTGCCAGCAGCCCGGGACCTGGAACAGATACGCAGTATTTT
>TRBJ2-6|16|-|TRBV5-4|TRBD2
CASRVAGGPGANVLTF
TGTGCCAGCAGAGTAGCGGGAGGGCCTGGGGCCAACGTCCTGACTTTC
>TRBJ2-1|15|-|TRBV6-2/TRBV6-3|TRBD2
CASSDPSGRGNEQFF
TGTGCCAGCAGTGACCCTAGCGGGAGAGGGAATGAGCAGTTCTTC
>TRBJ1-5|13|-|TRBV28|TRBD1
CATMDRGYQPQHF
TGTGCCACGATGGACAGGGGGTACCAGCCCCAGCATTTT
>TRBJ2-1|14|-|TRBV19|TRBD2
CASSGGGSGNEQFF
TGTGCCAGTAGTGGGGGAGGGTCTGGCAATGAGCAGTTCTTC
>TRBJ2-7|16|-|TRBV6-5|TRBD1
CASSLGAGGISYEQYF
TGTGCCAGCAGTTTAGGTGCAGGGGGTATATCCTACGAGCAGTACTTC